Each of the 8 T cell receptor beta chains below was sequenced from the same sample in a study of blood T cell repertoires in COVID-19. Clones were sequenced by immunoSEQ multiplex PCR, and TCRdb holds only the in-frame ones, with some missing. The repertoire has under 150,000 clones, about 80% of them found once; the top ten carry just under 25%. The sample was peripheral blood. The receptors shown here come from a human donor in a cohort sampled during active COVID-19.

There are a few counts of this clone. This chain links TRBV2 with TRBJ2-7; D is perhaps TRBD2 (7 bases). V was pared by 0 bases and J by 2 bases, with 14 bases between. CDR1 is SNHLY, CDR2 FYNNEI, per germline. This CDR3 spans 16 amino acids. The CDR3 region is CASSEALRGGAYEQYF. CDR3 DNA sequence: TGTGCCAGCAGTGAAGCGCTTCGAGGGGGGGCCTACGAGCAGTACTTC.

The chain couples TRBV19 to TRBJ1-2, with TRBD1 matching over 7 bases. V was clipped by 5 bases and J by 3 bases; unmatched bases: 12. Germline V gene lookup returns CDR1 LNHDA and CDR2 SQIVND (reference sequence). The CDR3 runs to 16 residues. This CDR3 is CASSLLTGTGDYGYTF. The CDR3, as DNA: TGTGCCAGTAGTCTACTGACAGGAACAGGGGACTATGGCTACACCTTC.

This clone has a single count. This rearrangement joins TRBV27 to TRBJ2-7; D is undetermined. The CDR3 runs 13 residues. Germline loops: CDR1 MNHEY, CDR2 SMNVEV (reference sequence). V lost 3 bases and J 1 base, leaving 7 bases between the germline ends. The CDR3 sequence: CASSFSVSYEQYF. In DNA form, the CDR3 reads TGTGCCAGCAGTTTTTCCGTATCCTACGAGCAGTACTTC.

This chain uses TRBV9 with TRBJ2-1, with D possibly being TRBD2 (5 bases). Trimming took 0 bases from V and 3 from J, leaving 10 bases between them. Germline loops: CDR1 SGDLS, CDR2 YYNGEE. This CDR3 spans 15 amino acids. CDR3 DNA sequence: TGTGCCAGCAGCGTAGACAGCGGAAACTACAATGAGCAGTTCTTC. The encoded protein is CASSVDSGNYNEQFF. Supplemented by reference TRBV9 and TRBJ2-1, the full variable domain reads DSGVTQTPKHLITATGQRVTLRCSPRSGDLSVYWYQQSLDQGLQFLIQYYNGEERAKGNILERFSAQQFPDLHSELNLSSLELGDSALYFCASSVDSGNYNEQFFGPGTRLTVL.

V gene TRBV6-5 combines with J gene TRBJ2-5; 10 bases agree with TRBD2. The V and J ends lost 2 bases and 5 bases, in that order; junction bases with no gene match: 5. The CDR3 sequence is 15 residues long. CDR1 and CDR2 from the germline V gene are MNHEY and SVGAGI. Written as DNA, the CDR3 is TGTGCCAGCAGTTACCAAGCGGGGGGGCGTGAGACCCAGTACTTC. The encoded protein is CASSYQAGGRETQYF.

V usage is TRBV3-1 (or the pseudogene TRBV3-2) and J usage is TRBJ1-4; 7 bases agree with TRBD1. V dropped 0 bases and J dropped 12; count of bases not matched to a gene: 4. CDR1 is LGHDT, CDR2 YNNKEL, per germline (reference sequence). This CDR3 is 13 amino acids long. CDR3 protein: CASSQDIGTELFF. The CDR3 DNA reads as TGTGCCAGCAGCCAAGATATTGGGACAGAACTGTTTTTT.

This chain links TRBV4-1 with TRBJ1-5, with no clear D. V lost 1 base, J lost 4 bases, and 11 bases lay in between. The CDR3 has 15 residues. CDR1 MGHRA and CDR2 YSYEKL come from the germline V gene. The CDR3 DNA is TGCGCCAGCAGCCAAGCTCTAACGGGGAATCAGCCCCAGCATTTT. Protein product: CASSQALTGNQPQHF.

V usage is TRBV5-8 and J usage is TRBJ2-7; no clear D. Germline CDR1 is SGHTS and CDR2 is YDEGEE. CDR3 length: 15 residues. The V gene lost 0 bases and the J gene lost 2 bases, with 12 bases spanning the gap. CDR3 bases: TGTGCCAGCAGCTTGGCCTTTCGCGTGGCCTACGAGCAGTACTTC. Translated: CASSLAFRVAYEQYF. Full variable domain (outside the CDR3, taken from reference TRBV5-8 and TRBJ2-7): EAGVTQSPTHLIKTRGQQATLRCSPISGHTSVYWYQQALGLGLQFLLWYDEGEERNRGNFPPRFSGRQFPNYSSELNVNALELEDSALYLCASSLAFRVAYEQYFGPGTRLTVT.